The entry below describes one T cell receptor beta chain. The data are from a study of blood T cell repertoires in COVID-19. Study summary: Italy, Spain and the United States were the sources of the convalescent and acute COVID-19 samples.

Germline V CDR1 and CDR2: KGHDR, SFDVKD. Trimming stripped 4 bases from V and 3 bases from J, with 15 bases between. The CDR3 is made up of 15 amino acids. Data came from immunoSEQ multiplex PCR; TCRdb stores just in-frame clones and leaves some out. This sample has some 250,000 clones, with 85% to 90% found just once. This chain joins TRBV24-1 and TRBJ2-7; weak D call: TRBD2 (5 bases). The sequenced material came from peripheral blood. The sequence was obtained from a woman in her sixties with COVID-19, enrolled during active disease. Here the CDR3 reads CATSDPQEGLYEQYF. For the CDR3, the DNA is TGTGCCACCAGTGACCCTCAAGAGGGCCTCTACGAGCAGTACTTC.